This TCR beta chain comes out of a study of human T cells and chemical hapten exposure. Whole-study context: The study traced per-sample TCR yield variation mainly to small differences in pooled library volumes. Study results and limitations: High-frequency TCRs, those above 1 in 1000, stayed the same after DPC sensitization.

The germline V gene has CDR1 MNHEY and CDR2 SMNVEV (reference sequence). The CDR3 is made up of 17 amino acids. Between the trimmed V and J ends, which lost 1 base and 4 bases, there was a span of 17 bases. The library gave individual cDNA molecules unique molecular identifiers. As processed by the authors: Between 23,224 and 690,600 TCRs appeared in each sample, and the median stood at roughly 100,000. One entry per CDR3 protein results from TCRdb running MiXCR on the 5' RACE reads. What appears here as the V and J calls and clone size reflects TCRdb's work, not the paper's. The data contain about 80,000 distinct CDR3 sequences, roughly 15% of them seen just once; the ten biggest clones take up 6.8%. Unfractionated whole blood served as the source for total RNA extraction. The table lists this clonotype with a few counts. The antigen remains undetermined.

This chain joins TRBV27 and TRBJ1-5, with D possibly matching TRBD1 (5 bases). The TCR comes from a female donor in good health. The CDR3 sequence: CASSLFYTPRDNQPQHF. The CDR3 DNA follows: TGTGCCAGCAGTTTATTCTATACACCCAGGGATAATCAGCCCCAGCATTTT.